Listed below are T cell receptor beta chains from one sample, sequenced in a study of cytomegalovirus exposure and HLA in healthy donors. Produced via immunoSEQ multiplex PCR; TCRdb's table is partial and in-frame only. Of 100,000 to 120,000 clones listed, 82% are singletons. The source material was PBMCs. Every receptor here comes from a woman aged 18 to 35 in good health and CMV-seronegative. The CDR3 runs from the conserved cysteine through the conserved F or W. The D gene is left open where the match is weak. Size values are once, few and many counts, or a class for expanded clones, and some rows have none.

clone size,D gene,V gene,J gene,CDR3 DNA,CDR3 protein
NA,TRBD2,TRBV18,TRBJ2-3,TGTGCCAGCTCACCGCTAGCGGGAGAAGGAGATACGCAGTATTTT,CASSPLAGEGDTQYF
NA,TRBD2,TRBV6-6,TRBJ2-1,TGTGCCAGCAGTTACGTGGGACTAGCGGAACTGGATGAGCAGTTCTTC,CASSYVGLAELDEQFF
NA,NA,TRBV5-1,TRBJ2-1,TGCGCCAGCAGGCACGCGACCTACAATGAGCAGTTCTTC,CASRHATYNEQFF
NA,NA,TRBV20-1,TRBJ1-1,TGCAGTGCTAGGTCTACTTTCTTT,CSARSTFF
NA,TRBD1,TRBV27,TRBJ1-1,TGTGCCAGCAGCTTCAGGGGGCCGGGTGATAGGACTTTCTTT,CASSFRGPGDRTFF
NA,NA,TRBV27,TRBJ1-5,TGTGCCAGCAGTATTATTGACAGGACAGAGATCTTTCAGCCCCAGCATTTT,CASSIIDRTEIFQPQHF
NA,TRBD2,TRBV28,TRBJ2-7,TGTGCCAGCAGGACGACTAGCGGGAGCCCCGGGGACGAGCAGTACTTC,CASRTTSGSPGDEQYF
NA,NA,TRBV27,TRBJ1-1,TGTGCCAGCAGCCTGCGGGAGTACACTGAAGCTTTCTTT,CASSLREYTEAFF
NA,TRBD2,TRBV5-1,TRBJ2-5,TGCGCCAGCAGCCCTCTAGCGGACCAAGAGACCCAGTACTTC,CASSPLADQETQYF
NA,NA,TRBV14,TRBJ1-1,TGTGCCAGCAGCCATGCAGGGATCACTGAAGCTTTCTTT,CASSHAGITEAFF
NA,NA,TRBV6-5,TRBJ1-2,TGTGCCAGCAGTGACCATGAGGACTATGGCTACACCTTC,CASSDHEDYGYTF
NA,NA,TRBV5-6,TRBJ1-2,TGTGCCAGCAGCTTGGACAGCATTGCACCTGGGGGCTACACCTTC,CASSLDSIAPGGYTF
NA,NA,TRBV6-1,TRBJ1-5,TGTGCCAGCACCACCGCGGGGGTCAGCAATCAGCCCCAGCATTTT,CASTTAGVSNQPQHF
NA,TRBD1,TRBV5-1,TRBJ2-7,TGCGCCAGCAGCTTGATCCAGGGGGCCGCACACGAGCAGTACTTC,CASSLIQGAAHEQYF
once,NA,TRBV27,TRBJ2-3,TGTGCCAGCAGTTTACTAGCGTTCTACACAGATACGCAGTATTTT,CASSLLAFYTDTQYF
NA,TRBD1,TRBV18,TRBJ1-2,TGTGCCAGCTCACCAGGAGGGACAGCCCTGGGATTGTGGTACACCTTC,CASSPGGTALGLWYTF
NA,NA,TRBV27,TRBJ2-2,TGTGCCAGCAGTTTTCAGACAGGGAACACCGGGGAGCTGTTTTTT,CASSFQTGNTGELFF
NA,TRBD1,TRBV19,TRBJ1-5,TGTGCTACCCGGGACAGCGGCAATCAGCCCCAGCATTTT,CATRDSGNQPQHF
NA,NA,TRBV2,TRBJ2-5,TGTGCCAGTGGGCGGGTGGAGACCCAGTACTTC,CASGRVETQYF
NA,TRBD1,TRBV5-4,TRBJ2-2,TGTGCCAGCAGCGCCCGACAGGGGCAGGCGAACACCGGGGAGCTGTTTTTT,CASSARQGQANTGELFF
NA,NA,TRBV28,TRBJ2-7,TGTGCCAGCTGTCAGAGGACCTACGAGCAGTACTTC,CASCQRTYEQYF
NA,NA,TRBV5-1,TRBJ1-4,TGCGCCAGCAGCTTCTCAGGTGAAAAACTGTTTTTT,CASSFSGEKLFF
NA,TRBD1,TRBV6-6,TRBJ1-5,TGTGCCAGCAGTTACTCGCGTCCCGGGACAGGGCCCCAGCATTTT,CASSYSRPGTGPQHF
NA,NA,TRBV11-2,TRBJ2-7,TGTGCCAGCAGCGCAAAACTAGCCGTGTACGAGCAGTACTTC,CASSAKLAVYEQYF
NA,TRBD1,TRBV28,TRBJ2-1,TGTGCCAGCAGTTTCTTGGTTAGGGACAGGGCCTACAATGAGCAGTTCTTC,CASSFLVRDRAYNEQFF